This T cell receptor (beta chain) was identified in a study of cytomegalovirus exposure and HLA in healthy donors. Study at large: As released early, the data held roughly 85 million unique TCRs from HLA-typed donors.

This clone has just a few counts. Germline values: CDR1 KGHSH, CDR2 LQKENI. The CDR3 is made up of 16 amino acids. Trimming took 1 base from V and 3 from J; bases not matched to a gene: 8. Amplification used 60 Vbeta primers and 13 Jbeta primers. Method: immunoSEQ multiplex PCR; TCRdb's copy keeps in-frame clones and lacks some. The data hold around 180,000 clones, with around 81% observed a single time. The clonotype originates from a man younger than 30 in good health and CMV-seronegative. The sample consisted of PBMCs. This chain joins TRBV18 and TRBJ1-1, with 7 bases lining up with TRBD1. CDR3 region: CASSPRNRGGDTEAFF. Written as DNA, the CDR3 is TGTGCCAGCTCACCACGTAACAGGGGTGGGGACACTGAAGCTTTCTTT.